These 32 T cell receptor beta chains originate from one sample sequenced in a study of post-analysis software for immune sequencing data. Study findings and constraints: When patients were compared with controls, roughly five TRBV segments were more frequent, TRBV5-6, TRBV5-1 and TRBV20-1 among them.

These TCRs' antigens remain unknown. The TCR beta cDNA libraries carried unique molecular identifiers. TCRdb reanalysed the PCR reads using MiXCR and keeps one entry per CDR3 protein. The sample holds fewer than 850,000 distinct CDR3 sequences, 30% seen once. The material sequenced was blood. The receptors come from a girl aged 5 to 17 with multiple sclerosis.

The gene calls are TRBV28 and TRBJ1-2, with no clear D. CDR3 length: 11 amino acids. Germline loops: CDR1 MDHEN, CDR2 SYDVKM. The V and J ends lost 8 bases and 0 bases respectively, with 4 bases between them. The CDR3 protein is CASETNYGYTF. In nucleotides, the CDR3 is TGTGCCAGCGAGACTAACTATGGCTACACCTTC.

J is TRBJ1-1 and V is TRBV20-1, with a possible D match to TRBD1 (5 bases). The V and J ends lost 1 base and 2 bases respectively, with 14 bases between them. Germline-derived CDR1 and CDR2 are DFQATT and SNEGSKA (reference sequence). The CDR3 loop spans 15 amino acids. CDR3 sequence (DNA): TGCAGTGCTAGAGGGACATCAGACCATAACACTGAAGCTTTCTTT. Its translation is CSARGTSDHNTEAFF.

This clonotype appeared a few times. J is TRBJ2-3 and V is TRBV7-9, with TRBD2 identical over 14 bases. This CDR3 region has 16 residues. CDR1 is SEHNR and CDR2 is FQNEAQ in the germline V gene (reference sequence). J lost 3 bases, V lost 5 bases, and 4 bases had no gene match. This CDR3 reads CASSGLAGGSTDTQYF. For the CDR3, the DNA is TGTGCCAGCAGCGGACTAGCGGGGGGCTCAACAGATACGCAGTATTTT.

The V gene is TRBV12-3 or TRBV12-4, the J gene TRBJ1-5; 8 nucleotides agree with TRBD1. The CDR3 covers 17 residues. V lost 6 bases, J lost 2 bases, and 12 bases stayed unmatched. CDR3 protein: CASRPDRAHIGNQPQHF. In DNA, the CDR3 is TGTGCCAGCAGACCGGACAGGGCCCATATTGGCAATCAGCCCCAGCATTTT.

This clonotype was found many times. V usage is TRBV29-1 and J usage is TRBJ2-5; TRBD2 might be the D (5 bases). CDR1 is SQVTM and CDR2 is ANQGSEA in the germline V gene. The V gene lost 6 bases and the J gene lost 5 bases, with 22 bases spanning the gap. The CDR3 is 15 residues long. The CDR3 reads CSVGSDGVGAETQYF. CDR3 DNA: TGCAGCGTAGGTTCCGACGGGGTTGGAGCGGAGACCCAGTACTTC.

The chain uses TRBV5-5 and TRBJ1-5; 7 nucleotides line up with TRBD1. Germline V gene data show CDR1 as SGHKS and CDR2 as YYEKEE (reference sequence). V lost 0 bases, J lost 7 bases, and 13 bases stayed unmatched. The length of the CDR3 is 17 residues. The CDR3 spells CASSLAHRGTPGQPQHF. In nucleotides, the CDR3 is TGTGCCAGCAGCTTGGCACACAGGGGAACGCCGGGACAGCCCCAGCATTTT.

V and J are TRBV12-3 or TRBV12-4 and TRBJ2-1, with 7 bases lining up with TRBD2. Germline trimming cut 3 bases from V and 0 bases from J; bases unmatched to any gene: 8. The CDR3 runs 17 residues. The CDR3 spells CASSLGGAGLSYNEQFF. DNA of the CDR3: TGTGCCAGCAGTTTGGGGGGAGCGGGACTCTCCTACAATGAGCAGTTCTTC.

The chain recombines TRBV7-2 with TRBJ2-1; 9 bases line up with TRBD2. The length of the CDR3 is 14 residues. In germline, CDR1 is SGHTA, CDR2 FQGNSA. The V and J ends lost 5 bases and 9 bases, in that order; junction bases with no gene match: 8. In DNA form, the CDR3 reads TGTGCCAGCAGCCCCGCGGGGGGGCATCGTGAGCAGTTCTTC. This codes for CASSPAGGHREQFF.

This clonotype has a handful of counts. J is TRBJ2-3 and V is TRBV27; D unresolved. Trimming took off 10 bases at V and 1 base at J, with 21 bases between the two ends. The CDR3 consists of 16 residues. Germline CDR1 is MNHEY and CDR2 is SMNVEV (reference sequence). This CDR3 is CATTTSAASGTDTQYF. CDR3 DNA: TGTGCCACTACGACCTCCGCGGCGTCGGGCACAGATACGCAGTATTTT.

This clonotype showed up many times. The J gene is TRBJ2-7, the V gene TRBV20-1, with D tentatively TRBD2 (7 bases). V shed 5 bases and J shed 0 bases, with 26 bases lying between them. The germline CDR1 and CDR2 sequences are DFQATT and SNEGSKA (reference sequence). This CDR3 comprises 18 residues. The CDR3 loop reads CSAGNEGSGGPTSYEQYF. CDR3 bases: TGCAGTGCTGGGAACGAAGGATCGGGGGGCCCAACCTCCTACGAGCAGTACTTC.

Remarks on this clonotype: The junction differs from germline at one of its ends, possibly a read error. This chain links TRBV5-5 with TRBJ2-1; D perhaps matches TRBD2 (6 bases). The CDR3 runs to 15 residues. CDR1 SGHKS and CDR2 YYEKEE come from the germline V gene (reference sequence). The CDR3 DNA is TGTGCCAGCGGCTTAGCGGCTCTACAATTTAATGAGCAGTTCTTC. It is translated as CASGLAALQFNEQFF.

DNA for the CDR3: TGCAGTGCTAGAGATTCCGGGACAACTTATGGCTACACCTTC. It is translated as CSARDSGTTYGYTF. V is TRBV20-1 and J is TRBJ1-2; D perhaps matches TRBD1 (6 bases). This CDR3 is built from 14 residues. Looked up from germline, CDR1 is DFQATT and CDR2 is SNEGSKA (reference sequence). Trimming cost V 0 bases and J 5 bases, with 13 bases left between them.

The V call is TRBV14, the J call TRBJ2-3; either TRBD1 or TRBD2 may supply D (6 bases each). CDR1 and CDR2 from the germline V gene are SGHDN and FVKESK. V lost 1 base to trimming and J lost 2 bases, with 16 bases between them. The CDR3 runs to 17 residues. In nucleotides, the CDR3 is TGTGCCAGCAGCCAAGTGTCTGGGGGGCTCAACACAGATACGCAGTATTTT. It yields the protein CASSQVSGGLNTDTQYF.

This clonotype has more than one count but fewer than ten. The chain carries TRBV5-1 and TRBJ1-4; D is unclear. Deletions cut 0 bases from V and 8 bases from J, with 8 bases between. The CDR3 is 13 amino acids. CDR1 is SGHRS and CDR2 is YFSETQ in the germline V gene. The CDR3 protein is CASSLAPVEKLFF. The CDR3 nucleotides are TGCGCCAGCAGCTTGGCTCCGGTGGAAAAACTGTTTTTT.

Only a few counts were recorded for this clonotype. The rearrangement uses TRBV6-2 or TRBV6-3 and TRBJ2-7, with D unresolved. The CDR3 is made up of 12 amino acids. Trimming took off 6 bases at V and 6 bases at J, with 12 bases between the two ends. Germline CDR1 reads MNHEY; CDR2 reads SVGEGT. The CDR3 reads CASSTPNIEQYF. The CDR3 nucleotides read TGTGCCAGCAGCACCCCGAACATCGAGCAGTACTTC.

The CDR3 region is CASSRAKTSTNEKLFF. DNA for the CDR3: TGTGCCAGCTCGCGGGCCAAAACTTCAACTAATGAAAAACTGTTTTTT. The chain joins TRBV18 to TRBJ1-4; D gene ambiguous. Germline V gene lookup returns CDR1 KGHSH and CDR2 LQKENI. This CDR3 is 16 amino acids long. The V gene lost 6 bases and the J gene lost 0 bases, with 14 bases spanning the gap. The variable domain in full, with the rest retrieved from reference TRBV18 and TRBJ1-4, is NAGVMQNPRHLVRRRGQEARLRCSPMKGHSHVYWYRQLPEEGLKFMVYLQKENIIDESGMPKERFSAEFPKEGPSILRIQQVVRGDSAAYFCASSRAKTSTNEKLFFGSGTQLSVL.

This clonotype came up a few times. The chain has TRBV15 and TRBJ2-4; 7 positions agree with TRBD2. CDR3 length: 15 amino acids. Losses at the gene ends were 3 bases for V and 3 bases for J; bases not matched to a gene: 5. Germline CDR1 is LNHNV and CDR2 is YYDKDF (reference sequence). The CDR3 is CATSRSAGDKNIQYF. The CDR3, as DNA: TGTGCCACCAGCAGGTCGGCGGGAGACAAAAACATTCAGTACTTC.

The count of this clonotype is one. This sequence joins TRBV7-9 and TRBJ1-4; tentatively, D is TRBD1 (5 bases). Trimming removed 5 bases from V and 8 bases from J, with 18 bases in between. Germline CDR1 reads SEHNR; CDR2 reads FQNEAQ (reference sequence). CDR3 length: 15 amino acids. The CDR3 region is CASSPQEEGREKLFF. The CDR3 region has the DNA TGTGCCAGCAGCCCCCAAGAGGAGGGGAGGGAAAAACTGTTTTTT.

Comments on this clonotype: Because it lacks the conserved phenylalanine or tryptophan at the end, this CDR3 is likely a read error. V is TRBV29-1 and J is TRBJ2-5; D remains ambiguous. Trimming shortened V by 2 bases and J by 2 bases, and 6 bases separated the two germline ends. The CDR3 is 12 residues long. Germline CDR1 is SQVTM and CDR2 is ANQGSEA. Here the CDR3 DNA reads TGCAGCGTTGAACAGCAGCAAGAGACCCAGTACTGC. Translated: CSVEQQQETQYC.

The chain combines TRBV5-1 with TRBJ1-4; D is perhaps TRBD1 (5 bases). Trimming removed 0 bases at V and 7 bases at J, with 10 bases between. This CDR3 has 14 residues. CDR1 SGHRS and CDR2 YFSETQ come from the germline V gene. The CDR3 sequence: CASSLGTRGEKLFF. In DNA, the CDR3 is TGCGCCAGCAGCTTGGGGACACGGGGTGAAAAACTGTTTTTT.

The gene calls are TRBV9 and TRBJ2-5, with D unresolved. Germline V gene lookup returns CDR1 SGDLS and CDR2 YYNGEE. The CDR3 is 16 residues long. The V gene lost 0 bases and the J gene lost 0 bases, with 12 bases spanning the gap. The CDR3 reads CASSVAARAYQETQYF. Here the CDR3 DNA reads TGTGCCAGCAGCGTAGCTGCTAGGGCATACCAAGAGACCCAGTACTTC.

V and J are TRBV12-3 or TRBV12-4 and TRBJ1-5; tentatively, D is TRBD1 (5 bases). V gave up 3 bases and J gave up 7 bases, with 7 bases separating them. The length of the CDR3 is 12 residues. CDR3 amino acids: CASSFWGQPQHF. CDR3 bases: TGTGCCAGCAGTTTCTGGGGCCAGCCCCAGCATTTT.

The chain joins TRBV27 to TRBJ1-2; D remains unclear. V was shortened by 2 bases and J by 9 bases, with 10 bases between the two germline ends. Germline lookup yields CDR1 MNHEY and CDR2 SMNVEV (reference sequence). This CDR3 is built from 12 residues. The CDR3 DNA reads TGTGCCAGCAGTTTACGGGGTACGAGCTACACCTTC. Its protein product is CASSLRGTSYTF.

The V call is TRBV20-1, the J call TRBJ2-5, with 8 bases identical to TRBD2. The CDR3 runs to 13 residues. J lost 5 bases, V lost 6 bases, and 8 bases had no gene match. Germline V lookup: CDR1 DFQATT, CDR2 SNEGSKA (reference sequence). CDR3: CSAQSGSRETQYF. DNA of the CDR3: TGCAGTGCCCAAAGCGGGAGCAGGGAGACCCAGTACTTC.

Many counts were recorded for this clonotype. The rearrangement uses TRBV10-3 and TRBJ2-7, with D possibly called TRBD1 or TRBD2 (5 bases each). Germline CDR1 reads ENHRY; CDR2 reads SYGVKD. CDR3 length equals 12 residues. Trimming removed 7 bases from V and 5 bases from J, with 12 bases in between. CDR3 sequence (DNA): TGTGCCATCAAGAGTACGGGGCACGAGCAGTACTTC. It encodes CAIKSTGHEQYF.

There are a few counts of this clonotype. The V gene is TRBV5-1, the J gene TRBJ2-1; 9 bases fit TRBD1. This CDR3 has 15 residues. Germline-derived CDR1 and CDR2 are SGHRS and YFSETQ. After removal of 5 bases from V and 8 bases from J, the junction contained 11 bases not matched to a gene. Here the CDR3 DNA reads TGCGCCAGCAGTACCCTGGACAGGGGATACTATGAGCAGTTCTTC. Its protein is CASSTLDRGYYEQFF.

The chain uses TRBV9 and TRBJ1-6; D is uncertain. CDR1 and CDR2 (germline): SGDLS, YYNGEE. The CDR3 contains 15 residues. Trimming pared 0 bases from V and 5 bases from J, leaving 9 bases between. CDR3 coding DNA: TGTGCCAGCAGCGTAGGATGGAGGGATAATTCACCCCTCCACTTT. Residues: CASSVGWRDNSPLHF.

This clonotype was observed at least ten times. The rearrangement uses TRBV29-1 and TRBJ2-1, with TRBD1 as a possible D gene (6 bases). Germline V CDR1 and CDR2: SQVTM, ANQGSEA. CDR3 length: 17 amino acids. V was trimmed by 2 bases and J by 6 bases, leaving 23 bases between them. CDR3 amino acids: CSVEPGVRPLGGNEQFF. The CDR3 bases are TGCAGCGTTGAACCAGGGGTTCGACCCCTAGGCGGCAATGAGCAGTTCTTC.

The sample holds a few counts of this clonotype. This chain uses TRBV15 with TRBJ1-4, with D possibly matching TRBD1 (5 bases). The CDR3 consists of 18 residues. V was shortened by 0 bases and J by 10 bases, with 24 bases between the two germline ends. Germline loops: CDR1 LNHNV, CDR2 YYDKDF (reference sequence). The CDR3 is CATSRDTAWGRRSGKLFF. As DNA, the CDR3 is TGTGCCACCAGCAGAGATACTGCATGGGGCCGAAGGTCTGGAAAACTGTTTTTT.

There are many counts of this clonotype. The chain joins TRBV7-2 to TRBJ2-7; D is perhaps TRBD2 (5 bases). The CDR3 sequence is 14 residues long. Germline values: CDR1 SGHTA, CDR2 FQGNSA. V lost 0 bases, J lost 1 base, and 7 bases lay in between. The chain's CDR3 is CASSLARGSYEQYF. The DNA for the CDR3 is TGTGCCAGCAGCTTAGCTCGGGGTTCCTACGAGCAGTACTTC.

The chain uses TRBV20-1 and TRBJ2-7; D unclear. The J call may be wrong; the DNA end is better matched by TRBJ2-4. The CDR3 extends over 15 amino acids. CDR1 is DFQATT, CDR2 SNEGSKA, per germline (reference sequence). The CDR3 DNA reads TGCAGTGCTAGAGACCCAGGTCTTGCCAAAAACATTCAGTACTTC. Translating it yields CSARDPGLAKNIQYF.

This clonotype has a handful of counts. The V and J genes are TRBV7-2 and TRBJ2-3, with TRBD2 as a possible D gene (5 bases). The CDR3 consists of 15 residues. Trimming took 1 base from V and 6 from J, leaving 14 bases between them. Germline loops: CDR1 SGHTA, CDR2 FQGNSA. The CDR3 sequence is CASSLVRAGRDTQYF. CDR3 sequence (DNA): TGTGCCAGCAGCTTAGTTCGGGCGGGCAGGGATACGCAGTATTTT. The whole variable domain, filled in from reference TRBV7-2 and TRBJ2-3, reads GAGVSQSPSNKVTEKGKDVELRCDPISGHTALYWYRQSLGQGLEFLIYFQGNSAPDKSGLPSDRFSAERTGGSVSTLTIQRTQQEDSAVYLCASSLVRAGRDTQYFGPGTRLTVL.